This TCR beta chain came from a study of vaccination and CD4 T cells after COVID-19. Study-wide background: A CEFX pool, an HIV-1 Nef pool, or no peptide went to control cultures. Regarding the study as a whole: Relatively few convalescent patients and no early post-infection timepoints were analyzed.

Of note for this clonotype: Its antigen is unknown.

CDR1 and CDR2 from the germline V gene are LNHDA and SQIVND (reference sequence). V was pared by 3 bases and J by 0 bases, with 10 bases of the junction left unmatched. This CDR3 comprises 17 residues. Treatment given: approximately 10-day PBMC culture with coronavirus spike peptide pools or control peptides (ViraFEST assay). CD4+ T lymphocytes from the unexposed donor were collected before the COVID-19 pandemic (2011-2018). Once peptide pools had expanded antigen-specific T cells, ViraFEST sequenced TCRs. The authors swapped half the medium for fresh IL-2 medium on days 3 and 7. Scientists ran DNA taken from cultured CD4+ T cells through the Oncomine TCR Beta short-read assay for sequencing. Cultures of CD4+ T cells served as the source for extracting genomic DNA. TCRdb redid the calling of the PCR reads with MiXCR, one entry per CDR3 protein. The repertoire holds about 10,000 distinct CDR3 sequences, with 34% as singletons.

The chain joins TRBV19 to TRBJ1-1; 7 bases agree with TRBD1. This sequence originates from a human donor in good health. The sequencing input was CD4+ T cells from blood, cultured in vitro. CDR3 residues: CASSMDRFLRMNTEAFF. In nucleotides, the CDR3 is TGTGCCAGTAGTATGGACAGGTTTTTGAGGATGAACACTGAAGCTTTCTTT. The full variable domain, with the rest looked up from reference TRBV19 and TRBJ1-1, is DGGITQSPKYLFRKEGQNVTLSCEQNLNHDAMYWYRQDPGQGLRLIYYSQIVNDFQKGDIAEGYSVSREKKESFPLTVTSAQKNPTAFYLCASSMDRFLRMNTEAFFGQGTRLTVV.